The T cell receptor beta chain under discussion was sequenced for a study of brain T cells in children with intractable seizures. The CDR3 contains 15 residues. The V gene's germline CDR1 is SGDLS and CDR2 YYNGEE. The V end lost 0 bases, the J end lost 3 bases, and 12 bases lay between the germline ends. Method: immunoSEQ multiplex PCR; TCRdb's copy keeps in-frame clones and lacks some. This sample has roughly 2,000 clones; about 72% occur once, and the top ten carry roughly 23%. The sequenced cases were selected for having the highest brain T cell transcript signatures. Patients received at least one anti-epileptic drug before surgery.

V usage is TRBV9 and J usage is TRBJ1-1, with D possibly TRBD1 on 5 matching bases. This receptor was taken from a girl aged 2-10 years with tuberous sclerosis and intractable seizures. This specimen consisted of resected brain tissue, obtained at surgery. CDR3 in DNA: TGTGCCAGCAGCGTAGTTGGGACCAAGGACACTGAAGCTTTCTTT. Its protein is CASSVVGTKDTEAFF.